This record looks at one T cell receptor beta chain sequence and its context. The V segment lost 4 bases and the J segment 4 bases; nucleotides outside the gene matches: 4. Per the germline V gene, CDR1 is SGHTA and CDR2 is FQGTGA. The CDR3 length is 15 residues. The TCR beta repertoire was assessed by survey-level immunoSEQ sequencing. TCRdb's copy holds only in-frame clones and misses some; the assay was immunoSEQ multiplex PCR. Among approximately 50,000 clones listed, 93% were seen once. The chain carries TRBV7-3 and TRBJ1-1; 12 bases agree with TRBD1. The TCR sequence derives from a man aged 40-49 years with rheumatoid arthritis. The sequenced sample was PBMCs. CDR3 region: CASSSQGQGATEAFF. CDR3 sequence (DNA): TGTGCCAGCAGCTCTCAGGGACAGGGGGCCACTGAAGCTTTCTTT.